This T cell receptor beta chain was sequenced for a study of vaccination effects on CD4 cells after COVID-19. Study-level background: Post-vaccine specimens arrived a median 72 days past the second dose. Study results and limitations: Vaccine- and infection-induced clones showed marked clonal contraction late following vaccination. Within healthy vaccinees, only 1 of 255 vaccine-induced clones displayed cross-reactivity with common cold coronaviruses.

Under the ViraFEST assay, PBMC were stimulated with viral peptide pools so that antigen-specific CD4+ T cells expanded. Sequencing was performed afterwards. Cells that had been cultured for 9 to 10 days were the source of isolated CD4+ T cells. As their vaccination, participants received two doses of either BNT162b2 or mRNA-1273. The assay was immunoSEQ multiplex PCR, and TCRdb's table has in-frame clones only and misses some. The sample contains about 38,000 clones, approximately 82% of which appear only once. V shed 6 bases and J 7 bases; nucleotides not matched to a gene: 6. Germline V gene lookup returns CDR1 MNHNY and CDR2 SVGAGI (reference sequence). The CDR3 is 13 residues long. About this clone: Its antigen is currently unknown.

The J gene is TRBJ1-2, the V gene TRBV6-6; 9 nucleotides agree with TRBD1. This TCR was sampled from a human donor who received a COVID-19 vaccine. Some clones in this sample may be carry-over from other donors' samples. Source: CD4+ T cells from PBMCs cultured with HCoV-NL63 spike peptides, taken after COVID-19 vaccination. CDR3 region: CASRQQGAGGYTF. CDR3 bases: TGTGCCAGCAGACAACAGGGGGCGGGTGGCTACACCTTC.